This T cell receptor (beta chain) originates from a study of blood T cell repertoires in COVID-19. Study at large: Sources were T cells, B-cell-depleted T cells, or PBMCs; the material itself was cDNA or gDNA.

Trimming left V 6 bases short and J 6 bases short, with 24 bases between. The CDR3 runs to 18 residues. The germline gives CDR1 MNHEY, CDR2 SVGEGT. Authors' processing steps: Amplification of reference gene primers was used by the study to estimate nucleated cell counts. The repertoire was sequenced with immunoSEQ multiplex PCR; TCRdb's copy has only in-frame clones and lacks some. Clonal size and the V and J genes are those of that table, whereas D and trimming came from the DNA. The top ten clones hold around 6.9% of a sample with a few hundred thousand clones, 65% to 90% of them seen once. This chain joins TRBV6-2 or TRBV6-3 and TRBJ1-6; D is possibly TRBD1 (6 bases). The sequenced sample consisted of peripheral blood. The receptor comes from a human donor in a cohort sampled during active COVID-19. The CDR3 region is CASSPSFGQKFLNSPLHF. As DNA, the CDR3 is TGTGCCAGCAGCCCTTCATTCGGACAGAAATTTCTTAATTCACCCCTCCACTTT.